One and the same sample provided the 25 T cell receptor beta chains below, sequenced in a study of blood T cell repertoires in COVID-19. Sequenced by immunoSEQ multiplex PCR; TCRdb stores in-frame clones only, minus some. The data hold roughly 200,000 clones, with around 90% observed a single time. The sample comprised peripheral blood. The receptors stem from a man aged 35 to 55 with active or convalescent COVID-19.

This clone was detected a few times. This chain links TRBV30 with TRBJ2-7; D is perhaps TRBD1 (6 bases). V gave up 4 bases and J gave up 4 bases, with 14 bases separating them. Germline V gene sequence: CDR1 GTSNPN, CDR2 SVGIG (reference sequence). The CDR3 has 13 residues. The CDR3: CAWTTGALYEQYF. The CDR3 DNA reads TGTGCCTGGACGACAGGCGCCCTTTACGAGCAGTACTTC.

The rearrangement joins TRBV7-8 to TRBJ2-7; 7 positions match TRBD1. Germline trimming cut 4 bases from V and 2 bases from J; bases unmatched to any gene: 14. Germline V gene lookup returns CDR1 SGHVS and CDR2 FQNEAQ. This CDR3 comprises 17 residues. The CDR3 DNA sequence: TGTGCCAGCAGCTCCAGCTTAAAGACAGGGAGCACCTACGAGCAGTACTTC. It specifies CASSSSLKTGSTYEQYF.

This clone was recorded once. The chain combines TRBV7-3 with TRBJ2-5; 9 bases map to TRBD1. The V segment lost 0 bases and the J segment 5 bases; nucleotides outside the gene matches: 4. The CDR3 extends over 15 amino acids. CDR1 SGHTA and CDR2 FQGTGA come from the germline V gene. The CDR3 DNA reads as TGTGCCAGCAGCTTAACGGGACAGGGTGGGGAGACCCAGTACTTC. Translating it yields CASSLTGQGGETQYF.

This clone was seen more than once but under ten times. The genes are TRBV6-2 or TRBV6-3 and TRBJ1-1, with TRBD1 matching over 9 bases. V dropped 4 bases and J dropped 3; count of bases not matched to a gene: 6. Germline V lookup: CDR1 MNHEY, CDR2 SVGEGT. The CDR3 covers 15 residues. This CDR3 reads CASSLWTGVDTEAFF. In DNA, the CDR3 is TGTGCCAGCAGTTTATGGACAGGGGTGGACACTGAAGCTTTCTTT.

The chain employs TRBV7-6 and TRBJ2-7, with D maybe TRBD2 (5 bases). V was cut by 4 bases and J by 3 bases, with 7 bases left in between. The CDR3 length is 12 residues. Germline CDR1 is SGHVS and CDR2 is FNYEAQ. CDR3 region: CASSSAGYEQYF. CDR3 bases: TGTGCCAGCAGCTCCGCGGGCTACGAGCAGTACTTC.

The V gene is TRBV5-1, the J gene TRBJ2-5; 16 bases are a match to TRBD2. Germline V gives CDR1 SGHRS, CDR2 YFSETQ. This CDR3 has 15 amino acids. The V gene end was trimmed by 4 bases and the J gene end by 5 bases; junction bases not matched to a gene: 2. The CDR3 sequence: CASSPGLAGGETQYF. CDR3 in DNA: TGCGCCAGCAGCCCGGGACTAGCGGGGGGGGAGACCCAGTACTTC.

This clone occurred once. The chain joins TRBV5-4 to TRBJ2-1, with D perhaps TRBD2 (7 bases). The CDR3 has 16 residues. CDR1 is SGHNT, CDR2 YYREEE, per germline (reference sequence). The ends were cut back, 4 bases at V and 0 bases at J, with 14 bases in the middle. In DNA, the CDR3 is TGTGCCAGCAGCCCCCCCGCGGGGGCCTCCTACAATGAGCAGTTCTTC. It encodes CASSPPAGASYNEQFF.

The gene calls are TRBV6-6 and TRBJ2-7, with 13 positions matching TRBD2. The V gene end was trimmed by 6 bases and the J gene end by 6 bases; junction bases not matched to a gene: 11. The germline V gene encodes CDR1 MNHNY and CDR2 SVGAGI (reference sequence). The CDR3 loop spans 16 amino acids. Here the CDR3 reads CASSHRTSGGGSEQYF. In DNA, the CDR3 is TGTGCCAGCAGCCACCGGACTAGCGGGGGAGGTAGCGAGCAGTACTTC.

This clone was seen just once. J is TRBJ2-3 and V is TRBV11-2; 8 positions match TRBD2. This CDR3 has 15 amino acids. Per germline, CDR1 SGHAT and CDR2 FQNNGV. V lost 4 bases, J lost 6 bases, and 9 bases stayed unmatched. The CDR3 sequence: CASSSLRGGLDTQYF. The CDR3 DNA reads TGTGCCAGCAGCTCCCTTCGGGGGGGCCTTGATACGCAGTATTTT.

This clone was counted a single time. This sequence joins TRBV25-1 and TRBJ1-4; D ambiguous. CDR1 and CDR2 (germline): MGHDK, SYGVNS. This CDR3 region has 10 residues. CDR3 loop: CATRREKLFF. The CDR3 region has the DNA TGTGCAACCCGCCGGGAAAAACTGTTTTTT.

J is TRBJ2-5 and V is TRBV28; 8 bases line up with TRBD1. V lost 3 bases and J lost 2; bases outside the gene matches: 5. Germline V gene lookup returns CDR1 MDHEN and CDR2 SYDVKM. The CDR3 covers 15 residues. CDR3 nucleotides: TGTGCCAGCAGTTTCATAGACAGGGGACAAGAGACCCAGTACTTC. Residues: CASSFIDRGQETQYF.

The chain joins TRBV7-9 to TRBJ2-1, with D perhaps matching TRBD2 (6 bases). Trimming cost V 9 bases and J 3 bases, with 12 bases left between them. Germline values: CDR1 SEHNR, CDR2 FQNEAQ (reference sequence). The length of the CDR3 is 13 residues. CDR3 in DNA: TGTGCCAGTGCGGGACTCTACTACAATGAGCAGTTCTTC. The encoded protein is CASAGLYYNEQFF.

The genes are TRBV28 and TRBJ1-4; TRBD1 might be the D (5 bases). The germline V gene encodes CDR1 MDHEN and CDR2 SYDVKM. Deletions cut 5 bases from V and 0 bases from J, with 16 bases between. CDR3 length: 17 amino acids. The CDR3 loop is CASSPLSQGPTNEKLFF. CDR3 nucleotide sequence: TGTGCCAGCAGTCCTCTTTCTCAGGGCCCAACTAATGAAAAACTGTTTTTT.

The chain joins TRBV7-9 to TRBJ2-5; 9 bases align to TRBD2. The CDR3 consists of 16 residues. The V and J ends lost 5 bases and 4 bases, in that order; junction bases with no gene match: 11. From germline, CDR1 is SEHNR and CDR2 FQNEAQ (reference sequence). The CDR3 DNA reads as TGTGCCAGCAGCAAGACTAGCGGCAGGGGAGGAGAGACCCAGTACTTC. Amino acid sequence: CASSKTSGRGGETQYF.

V gene TRBV6-2 or TRBV6-3 combines with J gene TRBJ2-1, with 9 bases fitting TRBD1. In germline, CDR1 is MNHEY, CDR2 SVGEGT. V gave up 4 bases and J gave up 3 bases; unmatched junction bases: 4. The CDR3 totals 15 residues. The CDR3 DNA reads as TGTGCCAGCAGTTGGGGACAGGGTGTCTACAATGAGCAGTTCTTC. Amino acid sequence: CASSWGQGVYNEQFF.

This clone has only a few counts. The chain recombines TRBV5-4 with TRBJ1-4; TRBD1 matches 10 bases. The CDR3 is made up of 16 amino acids. V shed 4 bases, J shed 2 bases, and the junction held 5 bases outside the gene matches. From germline, CDR1 is SGHNT and CDR2 YYREEE (reference sequence). CDR3 DNA sequence: TGTGCCAGCAGCCCGGGACAGGGGATTACTAATGAAAAACTGTTTTTT. Protein product: CASSPGQGITNEKLFF.

The gene calls are TRBV29-1 and TRBJ2-3, with a weak D call TRBD2 (5 bases). The CDR3 spans 15 residues. Trimming left V 1 base short and J 1 base short, with 12 bases between. The V gene's germline CDR1 is SQVTM and CDR2 ANQGSEA. CDR3: CSVEGTGSGTDTQYF. DNA of the CDR3: TGCAGCGTTGAAGGCACGGGGAGCGGCACAGATACGCAGTATTTT.

The rearrangement links TRBV7-2 to TRBJ2-5; 7 positions match TRBD2. CDR1 and CDR2 from the germline V gene are SGHTA and FQGNSA. The length of the CDR3 is 15 residues. After removal of 5 bases from V and 2 bases from J, the junction contained 8 bases not matched to a gene. CDR3 in amino acids: CASSLGGLKQETQYF. The CDR3 nucleotides are TGTGCCAGCAGCCTGGGGGGACTAAAACAAGAGACCCAGTACTTC.

V is TRBV13 and J is TRBJ2-2; D might be TRBD2 (5 bases). Germline V CDR1 and CDR2: PRHDT, FYEKMQ (reference sequence). Trimming left V 3 bases short and J 4 bases short, with 12 bases between. The CDR3 consists of 15 residues. The CDR3 DNA sequence: TGTGCCAGCAGCTTTGAGGGTATGGGCACCGGGGAGCTGTTTTTT. As protein: CASSFEGMGTGELFF.

This rearrangement joins TRBV5-1 to TRBJ2-1; 8 bases align to TRBD1. The germline CDR1 and CDR2 sequences are SGHRS and YFSETQ. Losses at the gene ends were 4 bases for V and 2 bases for J; bases not matched to a gene: 8. The CDR3 is 16 amino acids. The CDR3 reads CASSPSGQGTYNEQFF. In nucleotides, the CDR3 is TGCGCCAGCAGCCCCTCCGGACAGGGTACCTACAATGAGCAGTTCTTC. The full variable domain, its missing parts supplied by reference TRBV5-1 and TRBJ2-1, is KAGVTQTPRYLIKTRGQQVTLSCSPISGHRSVSWYQQTPGQGLQFLFEYFSETQRNKGNFPGRFSGRQFSNSRSEMNVSTLELGDSALYLCASSPSGQGTYNEQFFGPGTRLTVL.

The V and J genes are TRBV5-6 and TRBJ1-1, with a weak D call TRBD1 (5 bases). This CDR3 spans 14 amino acids. Germline values: CDR1 SGHDT, CDR2 YYEEEE. The ends were cut back, 7 bases at V and 0 bases at J, with 13 bases in the middle. The CDR3 DNA reads as TGTGCCAGCGTCCTACAGGTCTTGAACACTGAAGCTTTCTTT. As protein: CASVLQVLNTEAFF.

The chain uses TRBV29-1 and TRBJ2-1; D might be TRBD1 (5 bases). Between the trimmed V and J ends, which lost 8 bases and 0 bases, there was a span of 17 bases. Per germline, CDR1 SQVTM and CDR2 ANQGSEA. The CDR3 runs to 15 residues. As DNA, the CDR3 is TGCAGCATTGGAACAGGCTTGAGCTCCTACAATGAGCAGTTCTTC. Its translation: CSIGTGLSSYNEQFF.

CDR3 region: CASSLGRGGETQYF. CDR3 nucleotides: TGTGCCAGCAGCTTAGGGCGGGGAGGGGAGACCCAGTACTTC. The chain links TRBV13 to TRBJ2-5; 7 nucleotides agree with TRBD2. V lost 0 bases and J lost 5; bases outside the gene matches: 3. Germline V CDR1 and CDR2: PRHDT, FYEKMQ (reference sequence). CDR3 size: 14 residues.

This clone showed up just a few times. The chain is built from TRBV15 and TRBJ2-7, with D possibly being TRBD2 (5 bases). The germline CDR1 and CDR2 sequences are LNHNV and YYDKDF (reference sequence). Trimming took 0 bases from V and 9 from J, leaving 15 bases between them. This CDR3 is 14 amino acids long. The CDR3: CATSRDLPNRGQYF. The CDR3 DNA follows: TGTGCCACCAGCAGAGACCTACCCAACCGGGGGCAGTACTTC.

V is TRBV14 and J is TRBJ2-5; a weak D match, TRBD2 (5 bases). Per the germline V gene, CDR1 is SGHDN and CDR2 is FVKESK. V was pared by 4 bases and J by 3 bases, with 12 bases between. The CDR3 totals 14 residues. CDR3 DNA sequence: TGTGCCAGCAGCCCCCCCCTGCGGGAAGAGACCCAGTACTTC. The encoded protein is CASSPPLREETQYF.